Listed below are T cell receptor beta chains from one sample, sequenced in a study of cytomegalovirus exposure and HLA in healthy donors. Here immunoSEQ multiplex PCR was the method, and the copy in TCRdb shows in-frame clones only, minus some. This sample's table reports roughly 82,000 clones. The sample taken for sequencing was PBMCs. Receptors originate from a woman aged 55 to 70 in good health and CMV-seronegative. Both conserved end residues are part of each CDR3. D genes are given only for firm matches.

v_gene: TRBV5-1; j_gene: TRBJ2-3; d_gene: TRBD2; CDR3nt: TGCGCCAGCACGGCTAGCGGGGCTAGCACAGATACGCAGTATTTT; CDR3aa: CASTASGASTDTQYF
v_gene: TRBV28; j_gene: TRBJ2-7; d_gene: .; CDR3nt: TGTGCCAGCACCCCGTCCCTAGGCTCCGGCGAGCAGTACTTC; CDR3aa: CASTPSLGSGEQYF
v_gene: TRBV7-2; j_gene: TRBJ2-5; d_gene: TRBD2; CDR3nt: TGTGCCAGCAGCCCTGGGACTAGCGGGGGATTCCAAGAGACCCAGTACTTC; CDR3aa: CASSPGTSGGFQETQYF
v_gene: TRBV28; j_gene: TRBJ1-5; d_gene: .; CDR3nt: TGTGCCAGCAGTTTAGCCACCAGAGGACAGCCCCAGCATTTT; CDR3aa: CASSLATRGQPQHF
v_gene: TRBV6-6; j_gene: TRBJ1-2; d_gene: TRBD1; CDR3nt: TGTGCCAGCAGCCGGGACAGTACGGCTGGCTACACCTTC; CDR3aa: CASSRDSTAGYTF
v_gene: TRBV2; j_gene: TRBJ2-7; d_gene: TRBD2; CDR3nt: TGTGCCAGCTCTAGACTAGCGGGCCCCTACGAGCAGTACTTC; CDR3aa: CASSRLAGPYEQYF
v_gene: TRBV6-1; j_gene: TRBJ1-5; d_gene: .; CDR3nt: TGTGCCAGCAGTGAATTCCGGGGTATCCAGCATTTT; CDR3aa: CASSEFRGIQHF
v_gene: TRBV5-8; j_gene: TRBJ1-5; d_gene: .; CDR3nt: TGTGCCAGCAGCTTGGTAGGCGGGGCTAGCAATCAGCCCCAGCATTTT; CDR3aa: CASSLVGGASNQPQHF
v_gene: TRBV7-9; j_gene: TRBJ2-7; d_gene: .; CDR3nt: TGTGCCAGCAGCTTAGAACAGGCGGTTTCCTACGAGCAGTACTTC; CDR3aa: CASSLEQAVSYEQYF
v_gene: TRBV5-1; j_gene: TRBJ2-1; d_gene: TRBD2; CDR3nt: TGCGCCAGCAGCTCGTCGGGAGGCGCGGTATACGGCTCCTACAATGAGCAGTTCTTC; CDR3aa: CASSSSGGAVYGSYNEQFF
v_gene: TRBV7-9; j_gene: TRBJ2-5; d_gene: TRBD2; CDR3nt: TGTGCCAGCAGCTTAGTTCGGGGGGAGCGGGGCCAAGAGACCCAGTACTTC; CDR3aa: CASSLVRGERGQETQYF
v_gene: TRBV6-5; j_gene: TRBJ2-7; d_gene: TRBD2; CDR3nt: TGTGCCAGCAGTCGCGGACTAGCGAACTACGAGCAGTACTTC; CDR3aa: CASSRGLANYEQYF
v_gene: TRBV7-9; j_gene: TRBJ2-5; d_gene: .; CDR3nt: TGTGCCAGCAGCTCGCGCCAGGGCCAGGGAGAGACCCAGTACTTC; CDR3aa: CASSSRQGQGETQYF
v_gene: TRBV6-5; j_gene: TRBJ1-6; d_gene: TRBD1; CDR3nt: TGTGCCAGCAGTTACGGACAGGGGAGAAATTCACCCCTCCACTTT; CDR3aa: CASSYGQGRNSPLHF
v_gene: TRBV7-9; j_gene: TRBJ2-3; d_gene: TRBD2; CDR3nt: TGTGCCAGTTTAGCGGGAGTGAGCACAGATACGCAGTATTTT; CDR3aa: CASLAGVSTDTQYF
v_gene: TRBV7-2; j_gene: TRBJ2-3; d_gene: .; CDR3nt: TGTGCCAGCAGGGACGGGGTGACGCAGTATTTT; CDR3aa: CASRDGVTQYF
v_gene: TRBV6-6; j_gene: TRBJ1-5; d_gene: TRBD1; CDR3nt: TGTGCCAGCAGTTTGGGGGGACAGAATAGCAATCAGCCCCAGCATTTT; CDR3aa: CASSLGGQNSNQPQHF
v_gene: TRBV18; j_gene: TRBJ1-3; d_gene: .; CDR3nt: TGTGCCAGCTCTCGACAGGAGAGCTCTGGAAACACCATATATTTT; CDR3aa: CASSRQESSGNTIYF
v_gene: TRBV11-2; j_gene: TRBJ2-3; d_gene: .; CDR3nt: TGTGCCAGCAGCTTAGATCAACAGCGGAACACAGATACGCAGTATTTT; CDR3aa: CASSLDQQRNTDTQYF
v_gene: TRBV5-4; j_gene: TRBJ1-4; d_gene: .; CDR3nt: TGTGCCAGCAGCCACCAGAAAGCAACTAATGAAAAACTGTTTTTT; CDR3aa: CASSHQKATNEKLFF
v_gene: TRBV6-1; j_gene: TRBJ1-5; d_gene: TRBD1; CDR3nt: TGTGCCAGCAGTGAATCCCCAGGGGGCGACCAGCCCCAGCATTTT; CDR3aa: CASSESPGGDQPQHF
v_gene: TRBV7-6; j_gene: TRBJ1-1; d_gene: .; CDR3nt: TGTGCCAGCAGCCACCGAGGGTGGGGGGAGAAAGGCACTGAAGCTTTCTTT; CDR3aa: CASSHRGWGEKGTEAFF
v_gene: TRBV9; j_gene: TRBJ2-1; d_gene: TRBD2; CDR3nt: TGTGCCAGCAGCGGGCTTAGCGGGAGAAGGGGAAGTGAGCAGTTCTTC; CDR3aa: CASSGLSGRRGSEQFF
v_gene: TRBV6-5; j_gene: TRBJ1-1; d_gene: .; CDR3nt: TGTGCCAGCAGTTCCCCCAGGGGCACTGAAGCTTTCTTT; CDR3aa: CASSSPRGTEAFF
v_gene: TRBV12-5; j_gene: TRBJ2-6; d_gene: TRBD1; CDR3nt: TGTGCTAGTGGTTTGGGGACAGGGGGCACTGGGGCCAACGTCCTGACTTTC; CDR3aa: CASGLGTGGTGANVLTF
v_gene: TRBV27; j_gene: TRBJ2-1; d_gene: TRBD2; CDR3nt: TGTGCCAGCAGTTTACGTAGCGGGATGGGTCGGGAGCAGTTCTTC; CDR3aa: CASSLRSGMGREQFF
v_gene: TRBV19; j_gene: TRBJ2-5; d_gene: TRBD1; CDR3nt: TGTGCCAGTAGTATGGAGGACAGGGTTTTTGAGACCCAGTACTTC; CDR3aa: CASSMEDRVFETQYF
v_gene: TRBV30; j_gene: TRBJ2-3; d_gene: .; CDR3nt: TGTGCCTGGAGTGTACGAGGCGCTGATACGCAGTATTTT; CDR3aa: CAWSVRGADTQYF
v_gene: TRBV28; j_gene: TRBJ2-1; d_gene: .; CDR3nt: TGTGCCAGCAGTCCCCCAGAGGGAAGCTCTGAGGGGTTCTTC; CDR3aa: CASSPPEGSSEGFF
v_gene: TRBV4-3; j_gene: TRBJ2-7; d_gene: TRBD1; CDR3nt: TGCGCCAGCAGCCAAGACTACCAGGGGGCTTTCTACGAGCAGTACTTC; CDR3aa: CASSQDYQGAFYEQYF
v_gene: TRBV29-1; j_gene: TRBJ1-1; d_gene: .; CDR3nt: TGCAGCGCCCAAAGGGGGAACACTGAAGCTTTCTTT; CDR3aa: CSAQRGNTEAFF
v_gene: TRBV14; j_gene: TRBJ2-7; d_gene: TRBD2; CDR3nt: TGTGCCAGCAGCTCCCGGCCGGGGGGCGAGCAGTACTTC; CDR3aa: CASSSRPGGEQYF
v_gene: TRBV6-5; j_gene: TRBJ1-4; d_gene: .; CDR3nt: TGTGCCAGCAGTTACCAAGAGGACAGCCAACTGTTTTTT; CDR3aa: CASSYQEDSQLFF
v_gene: TRBV7-8; j_gene: TRBJ2-3; d_gene: TRBD2; CDR3nt: TGTGCCAGCAGCCAGACAGGGGAGAGGACTAGCGGGAGTACAGATACGCAGTATTTT; CDR3aa: CASSQTGERTSGSTDTQYF
v_gene: TRBV28; j_gene: TRBJ1-2; d_gene: .; CDR3nt: TGTGCCAGCACCCCTGGGGCAGGAGGCTACACCTTC; CDR3aa: CASTPGAGGYTF
v_gene: TRBV7-3; j_gene: TRBJ2-5; d_gene: TRBD1; CDR3nt: TGTGCCAGCAGCTTAATCGGGGACAGGGGGGCAGAGACCCAGTACTTC; CDR3aa: CASSLIGDRGAETQYF
v_gene: TRBV2; j_gene: TRBJ2-3; d_gene: TRBD2; CDR3nt: TGTGCCAGCAGTGGACTAGCGGGGTCAGATACGCAGTATTTT; CDR3aa: CASSGLAGSDTQYF
v_gene: TRBV11-2; j_gene: TRBJ2-1; d_gene: .; CDR3nt: TGTGCCAGCAGCTTAGGACAGGTAGGCTTCTTC; CDR3aa: CASSLGQVGFF
v_gene: TRBV28; j_gene: TRBJ1-4; d_gene: .; CDR3nt: TGTGCCAGCAGTTCTATAGGGGCTGGGGCTAATGAAAAACTGTTTTTT; CDR3aa: CASSSIGAGANEKLFF
v_gene: TRBV7-3; j_gene: TRBJ2-3; d_gene: .; CDR3nt: TGTGCCAGCAGCCCGGGACTCTTCACAGATACGCAGTATTTT; CDR3aa: CASSPGLFTDTQYF
v_gene: TRBV7-8; j_gene: TRBJ1-1; d_gene: .; CDR3nt: TGTGCCAGCAGCTTCAGACAGAACACTGAAGCTTTCTTT; CDR3aa: CASSFRQNTEAFF
v_gene: TRBV7-2; j_gene: TRBJ2-5; d_gene: TRBD1; CDR3nt: TGTGCCAGCAGCTCTCGACAGGGGGAGACCCAGTACTTC; CDR3aa: CASSSRQGETQYF
v_gene: TRBV10-3; j_gene: TRBJ2-3; d_gene: .; CDR3nt: TGTGCCATCAGCCAGGACTGGAACCCCACGCAGTATTTT; CDR3aa: CAISQDWNPTQYF
v_gene: TRBV7-9; j_gene: TRBJ2-3; d_gene: TRBD2; CDR3nt: TGTGCCAGCAGCTTCCCTAATCTGGGGGGGACAGATACGCAGTATTTT; CDR3aa: CASSFPNLGGTDTQYF
v_gene: TRBV5-5; j_gene: TRBJ2-7; d_gene: .; CDR3nt: TGTGCCAGCAGCTTGGCTGACAACCCCTACGAGCAGTACTTC; CDR3aa: CASSLADNPYEQYF
v_gene: TRBV7-3; j_gene: TRBJ2-1; d_gene: .; CDR3nt: TGTGCCAGCAGCGATAGCGGAACCTCCTACAATGAGCAGTTCTTC; CDR3aa: CASSDSGTSYNEQFF
v_gene: TRBV27; j_gene: TRBJ2-1; d_gene: TRBD2; CDR3nt: TGTGCCACCAGGACTAGCGGGAGTTCACTCTACAATGAGCAGTTCTTC; CDR3aa: CATRTSGSSLYNEQFF
v_gene: TRBV11-2; j_gene: TRBJ2-1; d_gene: .; CDR3nt: TGTGCCAGCAGCTTAGGAGACTACAATGAGCAGTTCTTC; CDR3aa: CASSLGDYNEQFF
v_gene: TRBV15; j_gene: TRBJ2-5; d_gene: TRBD1; CDR3nt: TGTGCCACCAGCAGAGTTGGGACAGGCCTTTTAAGTCAAGAGACCCAGTACTTC; CDR3aa: CATSRVGTGLLSQETQYF
v_gene: TRBV25-1; j_gene: TRBJ2-3; d_gene: TRBD2; CDR3nt: TGTGCCAGCAGTGATAGCGGGAGGGGCACAGATACGCAGTATTTT; CDR3aa: CASSDSGRGTDTQYF
v_gene: TRBV9; j_gene: TRBJ2-1; d_gene: TRBD2; CDR3nt: TGTGCCAGCAGCCCCCTAGCGGGGGCCTACAATGAGCAGTTCTTC; CDR3aa: CASSPLAGAYNEQFF
v_gene: TRBV6-5; j_gene: TRBJ1-4; d_gene: .; CDR3nt: TGTGCCAGCAGTTACATTGCAGGGCTTAATGAAAAACTGTTTTTT; CDR3aa: CASSYIAGLNEKLFF